Shown below are 22 T cell receptor beta chains from a single sample sequenced in a study of Ad26.COV2.S vaccination and SARS-CoV-2 variants. This sample's treatment: around 19 received Ad26.COV2.S at low or high dose, single or two shots; several received placebo; per-sample allocation not given. Each sample was drawn 63 days after the first injection (of vaccine or placebo). Assay: immunoSEQ multiplex PCR; the TCRdb copy retains only in-frame clones and omits some. The table has roughly 460,000 clones, 80% to 90% seen once; the top ten hold over 1.5%. Sequences were derived from peripheral blood, sampled in a trial of Ad26.COV2.S vaccine versus placebo. The receptors derive from a person aged 18-65 years who received the Ad26.COV2.S COVID-19 vaccine or a placebo.

The chain couples TRBV6-6 to TRBJ1-4, with D tentatively TRBD1 (5 bases). Germline V gene lookup returns CDR1 MNHNY and CDR2 SVGAGI (reference sequence). V was cut by 3 bases and J by 8 bases, with 16 bases left in between. The length of the CDR3 is 15 residues. CDR3 protein: CASSYIRGYDEKLFF. CDR3 in DNA: TGTGCCAGCAGTTATATCCGGGGGTATGACGAAAAACTGTTTTTT.

The V call is TRBV4-3, the J call TRBJ1-2; D gene unclear. The CDR3 runs 17 residues. Germline loops: CDR1 LGHNA, CDR2 YSLEER. V lost 0 bases and J 7 bases, leaving 21 bases between the germline ends. CDR3 sequence (DNA): TGCGCCAGCAGCCAAGATCCGACGAATTCCGGGCCGCTTGGCTACACCTTC. Translated: CASSQDPTNSGPLGYTF.

The chain combines TRBV7-9 with TRBJ1-5; 7 positions match TRBD1. This CDR3 is built from 16 residues. Germline CDR1 is SEHNR and CDR2 is FQNEAQ (reference sequence). After removal of 2 bases from V and 3 bases from J, the junction contained 7 bases not matched to a gene. CDR3 amino acids: CASSLSQGGSNQPQHF. CDR3 DNA sequence: TGTGCCAGCAGCTTAAGCCAGGGGGGATCCAATCAGCCCCAGCATTTT.

The chain joins TRBV7-2 to TRBJ1-2, with TRBD1 as a possible D gene (5 bases). Germline CDR1 reads SGHTA; CDR2 reads FQGNSA. V was clipped by 2 bases and J by 7 bases, with 11 bases between them. CDR3 length: 13 residues. The CDR3 spells CASSLLRGSGYTF. In DNA, the CDR3 is TGTGCCAGCAGCTTACTGAGGGGTTCTGGCTACACCTTC.

The chain is built from TRBV7-9 and TRBJ1-2, with D perhaps matching TRBD1 (5 bases). The CDR3 contains 13 residues. V was clipped by 1 base and J by 7 bases, with 10 bases between them. CDR1 and CDR2 (germline): SEHNR, FQNEAQ (reference sequence). The CDR3: CASSLEGGGGYTF. DNA for the CDR3: TGTGCCAGCAGCTTAGAAGGCGGGGGTGGCTACACCTTC.

CDR3 amino acids: CASKEDTRTDTQYF. CDR3 coding DNA: TGCGCCAGCAAAGAGGACACGAGGACAGATACGCAGTATTTT. The chain recombines TRBV5-1 with TRBJ2-3, with D tentatively TRBD1 (5 bases). V was clipped by 6 bases and J by 3 bases, with 14 bases between them. This CDR3 is 14 amino acids long. Germline CDR1 is SGHRS and CDR2 is YFSETQ.

This chain uses TRBV9 with TRBJ1-2; D gene unclear. Trimming took off 3 bases at V and 1 base at J, with 7 bases between the two ends. Germline CDR1 and CDR2: SGDLS and YYNGEE. This CDR3 has 13 amino acids. The CDR3 loop reads CASSEDFNYGYTF. As DNA, the CDR3 is TGTGCCAGCAGCGAGGACTTTAACTATGGCTACACCTTC.

The rearrangement uses TRBV4-3 and TRBJ1-6; weak D call: TRBD1 (5 bases). The germline CDR1 and CDR2 sequences are LGHNA and YSLEER. V shed 1 base and J shed 10 bases, with 17 bases lying between them. The CDR3 contains 16 residues. The DNA of the CDR3 is TGCGCCAGCAGCCAAGTCCCGGGTCAGGGAGGGTCACCCCTCCACTTT. It specifies CASSQVPGQGGSPLHF.

The rearrangement links TRBV7-8 to TRBJ2-1; D unresolved. Between the trimmed V and J ends, which lost 5 bases and 0 bases, there was a span of 11 bases. CDR3 length equals 15 residues. Per germline, CDR1 SGHVS and CDR2 FQNEAQ. The CDR3, as DNA: TGTGCCAGCAGCCTCACCGGGTTCTCCTACAATGAGCAGTTCTTC. This encodes CASSLTGFSYNEQFF.

This chain joins TRBV7-9 and TRBJ2-7, with D maybe TRBD1 (6 bases). The V end was cut by 4 bases, the J end by 4 bases, with 17 bases between. The CDR3 has 15 residues. The germline V gene encodes CDR1 SEHNR and CDR2 FQNEAQ (reference sequence). The chain's CDR3 is CASSSGQRTRYEQYF. The CDR3 DNA follows: TGTGCCAGCAGCTCAGGACAGCGTACGCGGTACGAGCAGTACTTC.

The chain recombines TRBV5-4 with TRBJ2-1; 7 bases are a match to TRBD2. Germline V gives CDR1 SGHNT, CDR2 YYREEE (reference sequence). The J segment lost 6 bases and the V segment lost 6 bases, leaving 9 bases of the junction unmatched. The CDR3 runs 14 residues. The chain's CDR3 is CASIPGGNRNEQFF. The CDR3 DNA sequence: TGTGCCAGCATACCCGGGGGGAACCGCAATGAGCAGTTCTTC.

This clone came up once. The chain carries TRBV3-1 (or the pseudogene TRBV3-2) and TRBJ2-7; 9 positions agree with TRBD2. J was trimmed by 4 bases and V by 1 base; bases with no gene match: 8. CDR1 is LGHDT, CDR2 YNNKEL, per germline (reference sequence). CDR3 size: 16 residues. The CDR3 region is CASSQGSSSGEYEQYF. The CDR3 DNA reads TGTGCCAGCAGCCAAGGATCGTCTAGCGGGGAGTACGAGCAGTACTTC.

J is TRBJ1-2 and V is TRBV10-3, with TRBD1 matching 10 bases. V shed 5 bases and J 8 bases; nucleotides not matched to a gene: 8. The CDR3 consists of 14 residues. Germline-derived CDR1 and CDR2 are ENHRY and SYGVKD. The CDR3 spells CAISLGTGEGGYTF. The CDR3 nucleotides read TGTGCCATCAGTCTTGGGACAGGGGAAGGGGGCTACACCTTC.

This sequence joins TRBV4-2 and TRBJ2-7; D is unresolved. The V end was cut by 2 bases, the J end by 4 bases, with 15 bases between. Germline CDR1 reads LGHNA; CDR2 reads YNFKEQ. The CDR3 consists of 15 residues. The CDR3 sequence is CASSQSQDPNYEQYF. The CDR3 DNA follows: TGTGCCAGCAGCCAATCCCAGGACCCAAATTACGAGCAGTACTTC.

This rearrangement joins TRBV27 to TRBJ1-1; TRBD1 is a possible D gene (5 bases). V was clipped by 8 bases and J by 4 bases, with 17 bases between them. Per germline, CDR1 MNHEY and CDR2 SMNVEV (reference sequence). The CDR3 spans 14 residues. The CDR3 sequence is CASRLRTRVTEAFF. The CDR3, as DNA: TGTGCCAGCCGGCTTAGGACAAGAGTCACTGAAGCTTTCTTT.

J is TRBJ1-2 and V is TRBV4-1; 9 positions agree with TRBD1. Germline CDR1 reads MGHRA; CDR2 reads YSYEKL. V lost 1 base and J lost 5; bases outside the gene matches: 5. The CDR3 contains 15 residues. The CDR3 DNA reads as TGCGCCAGCAGCCAAGGGACAGGGGAAAGGTATGGCTACACCTTC. The encoded protein is CASSQGTGERYGYTF.

The chain recombines TRBV5-1 with TRBJ2-3, with 9 nucleotides matching TRBD1. Germline loops: CDR1 SGHRS, CDR2 YFSETQ. With 2 bases clipped from V and 2 bases from J, the junction kept 3 bases outside the gene matches. The CDR3 totals 15 residues. CDR3 bases: TGCGCCAGCAGCTTCCGGGACAGGGCCACAGATACGCAGTATTTT. Translation: CASSFRDRATDTQYF.

To note about this clone: At one boundary the junction diverges from the germline segment, which might be a read error. The chain links TRBV13 to TRBJ1-2, with D maybe TRBD1 (5 bases). Germline V gives CDR1 PRHDT, CDR2 FYEKMQ (reference sequence). The CDR3 runs 13 residues. This chain's CDR3 is CASSLGPGFGYTF. The CDR3 nucleotides are TGTGCCAGCAGCCTAGGGCCAGGGTTCGGCTACACCTTC.

A note on this clone: This specimen includes other DNA sequences encoding the same CDR3. The rearrangement joins TRBV18 to TRBJ2-7; 11 nucleotides match TRBD2. Germline CDR1 and CDR2: KGHSH and LQKENI. The CDR3 sequence is 14 residues long. V was pared by 4 bases and J by 3 bases, with 2 bases of the junction left unmatched. CDR3 sequence: CASSRTSGSYEQYF. DNA for the CDR3: TGTGCCAGCTCACGTACTAGCGGGAGCTACGAGCAGTACTTC.

In its sample, this clone was seen a few times. The CDR3, as DNA: TGCGCCAGCAGCTTGGTCGTGAGTCAGGGCAGTAACTATGGCTACACCTTC. Amino acids: CASSLVVSQGSNYGYTF. The chain carries TRBV5-1 and TRBJ1-2; the D gene is possibly TRBD1 (5 bases). The CDR3 contains 17 residues. V was clipped by 0 bases and J by 1 base, with 16 bases between them. Germline CDR1 and CDR2: SGHRS and YFSETQ.

As regards this clone: The same CDR3 can be traced to other DNA sequences in this sample. V gene TRBV18 combines with J gene TRBJ1-5; TRBD1 aligns across 7 bases. The CDR3 is made up of 16 amino acids. The V and J ends lost 2 bases and 0 bases, in that order; junction bases with no gene match: 4. Germline CDR1 reads KGHSH; CDR2 reads LQKENI. The CDR3, as DNA: TGTGCCAGCTCACCAACAGGGGCCTATAGCAATCAGCCCCAGCATTTT. This encodes CASSPTGAYSNQPQHF.

The V call is TRBV28, the J call TRBJ2-2, with D possibly matching TRBD2 (6 bases). The CDR3 totals 17 residues. Germline CDR1 MDHEN, CDR2 SYDVKM. The ends were cut back, 5 bases at V and 0 bases at J, with 16 bases in the middle. The CDR3 spells CASSIPRGSANTGELFF. In DNA form, the CDR3 reads TGTGCCAGCAGTATTCCTCGGGGGTCCGCGAACACCGGGGAGCTGTTTTTT.